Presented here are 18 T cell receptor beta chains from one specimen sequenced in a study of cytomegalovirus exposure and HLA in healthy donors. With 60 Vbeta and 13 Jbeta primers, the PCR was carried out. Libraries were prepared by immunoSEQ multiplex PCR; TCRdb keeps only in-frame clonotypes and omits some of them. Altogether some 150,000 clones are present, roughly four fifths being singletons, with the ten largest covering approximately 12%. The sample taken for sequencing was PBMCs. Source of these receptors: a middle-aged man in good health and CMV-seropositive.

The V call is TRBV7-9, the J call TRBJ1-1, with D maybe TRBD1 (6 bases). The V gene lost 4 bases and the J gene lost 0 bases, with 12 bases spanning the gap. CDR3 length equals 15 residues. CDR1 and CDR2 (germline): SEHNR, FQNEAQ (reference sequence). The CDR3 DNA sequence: TGTGCCAGCAGCTCCCGGACAGCCATGAACACTGAAGCTTTCTTT. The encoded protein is CASSSRTAMNTEAFF.

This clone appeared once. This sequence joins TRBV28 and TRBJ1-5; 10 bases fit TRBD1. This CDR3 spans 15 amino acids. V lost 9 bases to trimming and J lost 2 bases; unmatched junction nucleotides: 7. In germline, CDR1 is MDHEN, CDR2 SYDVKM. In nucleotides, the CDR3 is TGTGCCAGTTTCGAAGGACAGGGGGGCAATCAGCCCCAGCATTTT. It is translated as CASFEGQGGNQPQHF.

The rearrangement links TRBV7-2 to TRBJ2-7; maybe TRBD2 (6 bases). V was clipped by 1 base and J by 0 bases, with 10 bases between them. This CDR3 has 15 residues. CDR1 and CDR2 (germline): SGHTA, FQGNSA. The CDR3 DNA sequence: TGTGCCAGCAGCTTAGGGTCCGGGAGCTCCTACGAGCAGTACTTC. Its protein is CASSLGSGSSYEQYF. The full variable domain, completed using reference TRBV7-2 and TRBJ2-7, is GAGVSQSPSNKVTEKGKDVELRCDPISGHTALYWYRQSLGQGLEFLIYFQGNSAPDKSGLPSDRFSAERTGGSVSTLTIQRTQQEDSAVYLCASSLGSGSSYEQYFGPGTRLTVT.

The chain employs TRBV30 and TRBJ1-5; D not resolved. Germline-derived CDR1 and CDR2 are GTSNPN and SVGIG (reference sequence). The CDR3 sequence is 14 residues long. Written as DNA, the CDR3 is TGTGCTATGGAGGTAGGGAGTGGCAATCAGCCCCAGCATTTT. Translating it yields CAMEVGSGNQPQHF.

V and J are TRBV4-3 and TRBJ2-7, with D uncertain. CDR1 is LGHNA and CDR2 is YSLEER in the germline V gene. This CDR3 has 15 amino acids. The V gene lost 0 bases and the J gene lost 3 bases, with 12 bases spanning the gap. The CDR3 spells CASSQDRDSLYEQYF. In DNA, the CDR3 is TGCGCCAGCAGCCAAGATAGAGACTCTCTCTACGAGCAGTACTTC.

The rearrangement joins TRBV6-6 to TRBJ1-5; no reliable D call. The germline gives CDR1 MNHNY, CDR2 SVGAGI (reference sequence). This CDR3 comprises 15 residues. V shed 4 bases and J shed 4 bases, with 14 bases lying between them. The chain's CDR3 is CASSLWVAGNQPQHF. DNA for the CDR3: TGTGCCAGCAGTTTATGGGTTGCGGGAAATCAGCCCCAGCATTTT.

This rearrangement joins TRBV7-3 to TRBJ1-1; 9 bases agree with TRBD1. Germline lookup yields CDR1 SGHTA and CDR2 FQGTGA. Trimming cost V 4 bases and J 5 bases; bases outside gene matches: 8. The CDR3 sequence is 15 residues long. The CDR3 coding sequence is TGTGCCAGCAGCTCCACGTTGACAGGGGGGACTGAAGCTTTCTTT. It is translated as CASSSTLTGGTEAFF.

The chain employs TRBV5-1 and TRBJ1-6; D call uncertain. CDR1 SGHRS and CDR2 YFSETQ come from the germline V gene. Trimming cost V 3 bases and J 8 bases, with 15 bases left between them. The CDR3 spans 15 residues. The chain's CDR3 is CASSSQSSLDSPLHF. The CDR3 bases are TGCGCCAGCAGCTCCCAAAGCTCCCTAGATTCACCCCTCCACTTT.

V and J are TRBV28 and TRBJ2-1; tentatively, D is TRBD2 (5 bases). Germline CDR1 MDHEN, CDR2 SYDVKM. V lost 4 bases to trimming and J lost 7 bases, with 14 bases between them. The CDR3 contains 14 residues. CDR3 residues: CASSSLGPGNEQFF. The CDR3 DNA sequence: TGTGCCAGCAGTTCTCTTGGGCCGGGGAATGAGCAGTTCTTC.

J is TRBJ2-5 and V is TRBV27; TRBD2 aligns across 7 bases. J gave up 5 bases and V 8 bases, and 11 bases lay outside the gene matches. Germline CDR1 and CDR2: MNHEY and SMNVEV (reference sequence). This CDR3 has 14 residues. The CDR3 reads CASSYWGGFETQYF. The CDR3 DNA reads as TGTGCCAGCTCCTACTGGGGGGGGTTCGAGACCCAGTACTTC.

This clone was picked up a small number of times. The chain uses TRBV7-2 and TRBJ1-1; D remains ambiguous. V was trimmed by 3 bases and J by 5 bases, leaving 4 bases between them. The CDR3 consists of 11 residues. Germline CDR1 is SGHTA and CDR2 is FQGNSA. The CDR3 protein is CASSFMTEAFF. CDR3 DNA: TGTGCCAGCAGCTTTATGACTGAAGCTTTCTTT.

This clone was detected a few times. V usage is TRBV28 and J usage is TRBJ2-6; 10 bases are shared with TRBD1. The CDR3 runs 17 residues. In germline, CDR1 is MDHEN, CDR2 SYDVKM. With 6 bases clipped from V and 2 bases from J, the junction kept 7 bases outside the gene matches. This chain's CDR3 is CASRPGQGKTGANVLTF. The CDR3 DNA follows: TGTGCCAGCAGACCGGGACAGGGGAAAACTGGGGCCAACGTCCTGACTTTC.

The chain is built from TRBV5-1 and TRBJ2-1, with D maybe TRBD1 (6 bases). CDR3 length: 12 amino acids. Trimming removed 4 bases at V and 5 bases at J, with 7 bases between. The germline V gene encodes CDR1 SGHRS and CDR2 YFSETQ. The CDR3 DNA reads TGCGCCAGCAGCAGGGACAACAATGAGCAGTTCTTC. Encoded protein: CASSRDNNEQFF.

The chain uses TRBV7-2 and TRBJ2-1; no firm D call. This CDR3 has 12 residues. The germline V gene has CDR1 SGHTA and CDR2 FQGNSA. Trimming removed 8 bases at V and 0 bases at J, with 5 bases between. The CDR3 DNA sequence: TGTGCCAGCTTTAGCTCCTACAATGAGCAGTTCTTC. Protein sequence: CASFSSYNEQFF.

The chain's CDR3 is CASSPSLAETQYF. The CDR3 DNA is TGTGCCAGCAGCCCAAGCCTTGCGGAGACCCAGTACTTC. The chain uses TRBV7-3 and TRBJ2-5; D not resolved. Per germline, CDR1 SGHTA and CDR2 FQGTGA. The CDR3 is 13 amino acids. The V gene lost 5 bases and the J gene lost 5 bases, with 12 bases spanning the gap.

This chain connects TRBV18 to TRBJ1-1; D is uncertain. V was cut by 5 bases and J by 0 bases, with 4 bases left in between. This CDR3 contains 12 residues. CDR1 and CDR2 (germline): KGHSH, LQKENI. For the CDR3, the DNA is TGTGCCAGCTCAACAGTGAACACTGAAGCTTTCTTT. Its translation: CASSTVNTEAFF.

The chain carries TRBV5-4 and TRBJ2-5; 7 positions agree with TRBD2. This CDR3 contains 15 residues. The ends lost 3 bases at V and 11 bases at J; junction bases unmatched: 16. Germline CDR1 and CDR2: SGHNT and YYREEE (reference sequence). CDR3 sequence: CASSWGTGAGREQYF. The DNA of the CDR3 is TGTGCCAGCAGCTGGGGGACGGGAGCTGGGCGGGAGCAGTACTTC.

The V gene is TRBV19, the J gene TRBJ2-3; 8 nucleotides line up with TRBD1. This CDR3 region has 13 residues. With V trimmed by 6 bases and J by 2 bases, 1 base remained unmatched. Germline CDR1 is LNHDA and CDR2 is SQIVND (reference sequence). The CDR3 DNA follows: TGTGCCAGTAGGACAGGGGTCACAGATACGCAGTATTTT. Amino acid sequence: CASRTGVTDTQYF.